Below are 19 T cell receptor beta chains sequenced from a single sample in a study of cytomegalovirus exposure and HLA in healthy donors. The study ran its PCR with 60 Vbeta and 13 Jbeta primers. The protocol was immunoSEQ multiplex PCR, while the TCRdb copy is restricted to in-frame clones and leaves out a portion. The table has 150,000 to 200,000 clones, about 85% seen once. The sequencing sample was made of PBMCs. Every receptor here comes from a woman aged 45-65 years in good health and CMV-seropositive.

Only a few counts were recorded for this clone. This rearrangement joins TRBV7-9 to TRBJ2-1; TRBD2 aligns across 8 bases. Unmatched junction bases numbered 12, after V lost 7 bases and J lost 4 bases. CDR3 size: 16 residues. The germline V gene encodes CDR1 SEHNR and CDR2 FQNEAQ (reference sequence). The CDR3 sequence is CASTPRVSGVYNEQFF. CDR3 nucleotide sequence: TGTGCCAGCACTCCGCGAGTTAGCGGGGTTTACAATGAGCAGTTCTTC.

V usage is TRBV6-5 and J usage is TRBJ1-1, with unresolved D. V shed 7 bases and J shed 4 bases, with 13 bases lying between them. CDR1 MNHEY and CDR2 SVGAGI come from the germline V gene. The CDR3 has 13 amino acids. CDR3 sequence (DNA): TGTGCCAGCACTTCTCCGGGTACCACTGAAGCTTTCTTT. This translates into CASTSPGTTEAFF.

V and J are TRBV7-2 and TRBJ1-2; possibly TRBD1 for D (6 bases). Looked up from germline, CDR1 is SGHTA and CDR2 is FQGNSA. V was cut by 0 bases and J by 4 bases, with 9 bases left in between. The CDR3 spans 14 residues. The CDR3 nucleotides are TGTGCCAGCAGCTTAGCGGGGGCTTCCTATGGCTACACCTTC. Its translation is CASSLAGASYGYTF. The full variable domain, rest sourced from reference TRBV7-2 and TRBJ1-2, is GAGVSQSPSNKVTEKGKDVELRCDPISGHTALYWYRQSLGQGLEFLIYFQGNSAPDKSGLPSDRFSAERTGGSVSTLTIQRTQQEDSAVYLCASSLAGASYGYTFGSGTRLTVV.

The rearrangement links TRBV10-3 to TRBJ1-1, with 8 bases fitting TRBD1. The CDR3 covers 14 residues. Germline V CDR1 and CDR2: ENHRY, SYGVKD. Trimming cost V 4 bases and J 6 bases; bases outside gene matches: 7. This CDR3 is CAISVGQGAPEAFF. The CDR3 nucleotides are TGTGCCATCAGTGTAGGGCAGGGGGCCCCTGAAGCTTTCTTT.

The chain has TRBV11-3 and TRBJ2-1; 7 bases match TRBD1. Germline lookup yields CDR1 SGHNT and CDR2 YENEEA. The CDR3 is 16 residues long. V trimming: 4 bases; J trimming: 9 bases; junction bases outside the gene matches: 15. The CDR3 sequence is CASSSSRDSPGIEQFF. In DNA form, the CDR3 reads TGTGCCAGCAGCTCCAGTCGGGACAGCCCGGGTATTGAGCAGTTCTTC.

This clone was observed a few times. V is TRBV19 and J is TRBJ1-6; D gene uncertain. The germline CDR1 and CDR2 sequences are LNHDA and SQIVND (reference sequence). This CDR3 comprises 15 residues. V was pared by 3 bases and J by 8 bases, with 14 bases between. The CDR3 reads CASSIYHGGDSPLHF. In nucleotides, the CDR3 is TGTGCCAGTAGTATTTACCACGGCGGGGATTCACCCCTCCACTTT.

This chain links TRBV7-6 with TRBJ2-5; 10 bases match TRBD1. V shed 2 bases, J shed 3 bases, and the junction held 9 bases outside the gene matches. The CDR3 contains 17 residues. Germline lookup yields CDR1 SGHVS and CDR2 FNYEAQ. CDR3 coding DNA: TGTGCCAGCAGCTTAAATTCGTGGGGGACAGGGGAAGAGACCCAGTACTTC. Translation: CASSLNSWGTGEETQYF.

The chain is built from TRBV6-4 and TRBJ2-1, with TRBD2 matching 10 bases. CDR1 is MRHNA, CDR2 SNTAGT, per germline. This CDR3 region has 15 residues. Unmatched junction bases numbered 5, after V lost 3 bases and J lost 6 bases. The CDR3 DNA reads as TGTGCCAGCAGTGAAGTCAGCGGGGGGGTCAATGAGCAGTTCTTC. Its translation is CASSEVSGGVNEQFF.

This rearrangement joins TRBV10-2 to TRBJ2-3, with TRBD2 identical over 11 bases. The CDR3 length is 14 residues. Trimming cost V 0 bases and J 14 bases; bases outside gene matches: 7. CDR1 and CDR2 (germline): WSHSY, SAAADI. CDR3 sequence: CASSESLLAGVRYF. DNA for the CDR3: TGCGCCAGCAGTGAGTCCCTACTAGCGGGGGTTAGGTATTTT.

CDR3 coding DNA: TGTGCCAGCAGCTTAGCACCTCTAGCGGGGGGTTCCGTCCAGTACTTC. Translated: CASSLAPLAGGSVQYF. V gene TRBV7-2 combines with J gene TRBJ2-5; 11 nucleotides line up with TRBD2. J gave up 10 bases and V 0 bases, and 10 bases lay outside the gene matches. The CDR3 contains 16 residues. Germline CDR1 reads SGHTA; CDR2 reads FQGNSA.

The rearrangement joins TRBV19 to TRBJ2-1; D may be TRBD2 (6 bases). V lost 4 bases, J lost 4 bases, and 14 bases lay in between. Per the germline V gene, CDR1 is LNHDA and CDR2 is SQIVND (reference sequence). This CDR3 is built from 15 residues. The CDR3 protein is CASSKTSYRYNEQFF. The CDR3 region has the DNA TGTGCCAGTAGTAAGACTAGTTATCGATACAATGAGCAGTTCTTC. The whole variable domain, remainder taken from reference TRBV19 and TRBJ2-1, is DGGITQSPKYLFRKEGQNVTLSCEQNLNHDAMYWYRQDPGQGLRLIYYSQIVNDFQKGDIAEGYSVSREKKESFPLTVTSAQKNPTAFYLCASSKTSYRYNEQFFGPGTRLTVL.

This sequence joins TRBV9 and TRBJ1-5; 7 nucleotides match TRBD1. The germline CDR1 and CDR2 sequences are SGDLS and YYNGEE. The CDR3 consists of 15 residues. V lost 0 bases and J lost 5; bases outside the gene matches: 5. The CDR3 reads CASSVAGQADQPQHF. The CDR3 nucleotides are TGTGCCAGCAGCGTAGCCGGACAGGCCGATCAGCCCCAGCATTTT.

This clone was seen only a few times. This chain uses TRBV9 with TRBJ1-5, with D possibly being TRBD1 (5 bases). V lost 0 bases, J lost 7 bases, and 14 bases lay in between. Per germline, CDR1 SGDLS and CDR2 YYNGEE. CDR3 size: 15 residues. CDR3 region: CASSVGAVKGQPQHF. Written as DNA, the CDR3 is TGTGCCAGCAGCGTAGGGGCAGTCAAGGGGCAGCCCCAGCATTTT. Full variable domain (rest looked up from reference TRBV9 and TRBJ1-5): DSGVTQTPKHLITATGQRVTLRCSPRSGDLSVYWYQQSLDQGLQFLIQYYNGEERAKGNILERFSAQQFPDLHSELNLSSLELGDSALYFCASSVGAVKGQPQHFGDGTRLSIL.

V gene TRBV29-1 combines with J gene TRBJ1-1; 8 nucleotides align to TRBD1. J lost 8 bases, V lost 7 bases, and 3 bases had no gene match. The length of the CDR3 is 10 residues. Germline CDR1 is SQVTM and CDR2 is ANQGSEA. The CDR3 region is CSGRDREAFF. CDR3 nucleotides: TGCAGCGGCCGGGACAGGGAAGCTTTCTTT.

Here the CDR3 reads CSVPQTSGDNEQFF. CDR3 bases: TGCAGCGTACCTCAGACTAGCGGGGATAATGAGCAGTTCTTC. The chain is built from TRBV29-1 and TRBJ2-1, with TRBD2 matching over 11 bases. The CDR3 consists of 14 residues. Germline V gene lookup returns CDR1 SQVTM and CDR2 ANQGSEA. The V gene end was trimmed by 6 bases and the J gene end by 7 bases; junction bases not matched to a gene: 8.

The chain joins TRBV11-2 to TRBJ1-4, with a tentative D call TRBD1 (5 bases). The ends were cut back, 2 bases at V and 6 bases at J, with 13 bases in the middle. The germline CDR1 and CDR2 sequences are SGHAT and FQNNGV. CDR3 length equals 15 residues. The CDR3 coding sequence is TGTGCCAGCAGCTTAAGCAGGGTCTCGTATGAAAAACTGTTTTTT. It is translated as CASSLSRVSYEKLFF.

Concerning this clone: Relative to the germline gene, one junction end is altered; a read error may explain this. The chain couples TRBV7-9 to TRBJ1-4; 8 bases agree with TRBD1. This CDR3 contains 14 residues. Looked up from germline, CDR1 is SEHNR and CDR2 is FQNEAQ (reference sequence). This CDR3 reads CSSSLGQGAEKLFF. Here the CDR3 DNA reads TGTTCCAGCAGCTTAGGTCAGGGGGCCGAAAAACTGTTTTTT. The full variable domain, rest sourced from reference TRBV7-9 and TRBJ1-4, is DTGVSQNPRHKITKRGQNVTFRCDPISEHNRLYWYRQTLGQGPEFLTYFQNEAQLEKSRLLSDRFSAERPKGSFSTLEIQRTEQGDSAMYLCSSSLGQGAEKLFFGSGTQLSVL.

The chain employs TRBV19 and TRBJ2-7; 8 bases agree with TRBD1. Germline CDR1 and CDR2: LNHDA and SQIVND (reference sequence). CDR3 length equals 15 residues. Trimming at V came to 1 base and at J to 4 bases, leaving 6 bases not matched to a gene. CDR3 loop: CASSIGWQGAYEQYF. The CDR3 nucleotides are TGTGCCAGTAGTATAGGTTGGCAGGGGGCTTACGAGCAGTACTTC.

The V call is TRBV28, the J call TRBJ2-7; 11 bases fit TRBD1. The CDR3 loop spans 14 amino acids. CDR1 is MDHEN, CDR2 SYDVKM, per germline. Trimming removed 8 bases from V and 6 bases from J; junction bases left unmatched: 9. The CDR3 nucleotides are TGTGCCAGCGGACGGGACAGGGGGGTCGGCGAGCAGTACTTC. It is translated as CASGRDRGVGEQYF.